Sequencing of this TCR beta chain was carried out in a study of blood T cell repertoires in COVID-19. Repertoires were generated with immunoSEQ multiplex PCR, while TCRdb's copy carries only in-frame clones and drops some. This sample carries tens of thousands of clones, 84% of them seen once, and the ten largest clones take around 12%. In germline, CDR1 is LNHDA, CDR2 SQIVND (reference sequence). Trimming pared 2 bases from V and 1 base from J, leaving 8 bases between. There are 14 residues in the CDR3. The receptor comes from a human donor in a cohort sampled during active COVID-19. The sequencing input was peripheral blood. The chain joins TRBV19 to TRBJ2-5; D remains unclear. The CDR3 nucleotides are TGTGCCAGTAGTATAAGCCCATTCCAAGAGACCCAGTACTTC. Translation gives CASSISPFQETQYF.